This TCR beta chain was captured in a study of blood T cell repertoires in COVID-19. Study summary: The cDNA or gDNA used as material had been derived from T cells, B-cell-depleted T cells, or PBMCs.

This clone was observed a few times. The method was immunoSEQ multiplex PCR; TCRdb's version includes in-frame clones alone and lacks a portion of them. Here the sample spans about 150,000 clones, 75% to 85% being singletons. The germline V gene has CDR1 LGHDT and CDR2 YNNKEL (reference sequence). Losses at the gene ends were 7 bases for V and 5 bases for J; bases not matched to a gene: 5. This CDR3 has 13 residues. The chain carries TRBV3-1 (or the pseudogene TRBV3-2) and TRBJ2-3; 8 nucleotides align to TRBD2. The sequenced sample was peripheral blood. The receptor was derived from a man in his 60s with acute or convalescent COVID-19. CDR3 sequence reads: CASTRGGQDTQYF. The CDR3 DNA sequence: TGTGCCAGCACCCGGGGGGGCCAAGATACGCAGTATTTT.